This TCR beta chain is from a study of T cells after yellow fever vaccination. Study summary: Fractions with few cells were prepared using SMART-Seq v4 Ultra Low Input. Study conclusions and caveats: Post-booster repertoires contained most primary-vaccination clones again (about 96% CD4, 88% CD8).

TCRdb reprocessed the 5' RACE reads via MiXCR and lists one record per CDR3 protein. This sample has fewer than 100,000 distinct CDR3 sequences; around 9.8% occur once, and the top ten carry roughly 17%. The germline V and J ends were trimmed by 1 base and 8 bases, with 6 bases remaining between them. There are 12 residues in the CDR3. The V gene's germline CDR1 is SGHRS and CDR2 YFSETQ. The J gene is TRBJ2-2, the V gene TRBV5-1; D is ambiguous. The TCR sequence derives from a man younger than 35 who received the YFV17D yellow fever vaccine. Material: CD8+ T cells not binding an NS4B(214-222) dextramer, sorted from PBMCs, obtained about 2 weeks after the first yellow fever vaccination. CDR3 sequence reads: CASSLIEGELFF. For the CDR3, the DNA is TGCGCCAGCAGCTTGATTGAAGGGGAGCTGTTTTTT.